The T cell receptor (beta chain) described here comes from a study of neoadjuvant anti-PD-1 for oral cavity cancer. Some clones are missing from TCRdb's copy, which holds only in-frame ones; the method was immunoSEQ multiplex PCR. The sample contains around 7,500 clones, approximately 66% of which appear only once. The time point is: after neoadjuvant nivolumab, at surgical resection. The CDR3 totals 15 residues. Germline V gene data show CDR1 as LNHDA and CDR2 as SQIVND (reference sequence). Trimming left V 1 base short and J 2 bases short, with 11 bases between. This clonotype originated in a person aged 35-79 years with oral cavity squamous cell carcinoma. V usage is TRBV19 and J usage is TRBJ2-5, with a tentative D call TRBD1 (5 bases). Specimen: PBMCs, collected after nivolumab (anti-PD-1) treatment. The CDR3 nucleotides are TGTGCCAGTAGTATAGTTCCAGGACAACAAGAGACCCAGTACTTC. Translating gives CASSIVPGQQETQYF.